The next 20 T cell receptor beta chains were all read from a single sample in a study of T cell changes during pregnancy in multiple sclerosis (dated by TCRdb to about 2019). Libraries were constructed by the immunoSEQ multiplex PCR assay. TCRdb carries this immuneACCESS record with in-frame sequences only. Its versions omit some clonotypes, under half of them owing to an unresolved V gene in the studies checked, with the rest unexplained. Across this sample there are 70,000 to 100,000 clones, with roughly 90% seen only once. The ten largest clonotypes hold less than 2% of the sample. The sample here was peripheral blood, taken in the first trimester of pregnancy. The receptor source for this set is a female donor with multiple sclerosis, enrolled in a pregnancy study.

The rearrangement uses TRBV4-1 and TRBJ2-7; a weak D match, TRBD1 (5 bases). From germline, CDR1 is MGHRA and CDR2 YSYEKL. This CDR3 is built from 14 residues. V lost 3 bases and J 2 bases, leaving 11 bases between the germline ends. The CDR3 nucleotides read TGCGCCAGCAGCCACTCGCAGGGAACCTACGAGCAGTACTTC. Protein sequence: CASSHSQGTYEQYF.

V usage is TRBV11-2 and J usage is TRBJ1-1, with D uncertain. The CDR3 extends over 14 amino acids. Germline V gene lookup returns CDR1 SGHAT and CDR2 FQNNGV. V dropped 1 base and J dropped 1 base, with 7 bases sitting between them. CDR3 coding DNA: TGTGCCAGCAGCTTAGTTTCCGGGAACACTGAAGCTTTCTTT. Encoded protein: CASSLVSGNTEAFF.

In nucleotides, the CDR3 is TGCGCCGGGATCCCCCTATCCGAGCAGTACTTC. Its protein is CAGIPLSEQYF. V usage is TRBV20-1 and J usage is TRBJ2-7, with D maybe TRBD2 (5 bases). The CDR3 sequence is 11 residues long. Germline V lookup: CDR1 DFQATT, CDR2 SNEGSKA (reference sequence).

The chain joins TRBV6-1 to TRBJ2-5, with D possibly TRBD1 on 6 matching bases. The CDR3 totals 15 residues. Trimming stripped 2 bases from V and 4 bases from J, with 14 bases between. Germline V gives CDR1 MNHNS, CDR2 SASEGT. The CDR3 nucleotides are TGTGCCAGCAGTGAACAAGCGACAGGCGGAGAGACCCAGTACTTC. Residues: CASSEQATGGETQYF.

The chain joins TRBV19 to TRBJ2-7; no reliable D call. Germline V gives CDR1 LNHDA, CDR2 SQIVND (reference sequence). Between the trimmed V and J ends, which lost 4 bases and 5 bases, there was a span of 15 bases. The CDR3 runs 14 residues. In DNA form, the CDR3 reads TGTGCCAGTAGTAAATCTCCGTTAACAGACGAGCAGTACTTC. Translated, it gives CASSKSPLTDEQYF.

The V call is TRBV6-1, the J call TRBJ1-1; tentatively, D is TRBD1 (6 bases). Germline CDR1 MNHNS, CDR2 SASEGT. V shed 4 bases and J shed 4 bases, with 16 bases lying between them. This CDR3 has 15 residues. The CDR3 DNA is TGTGCCAGCAGTGCCTTCCAGGGGTTAGGCACTGAAGCTTTCTTT. Amino acids: CASSAFQGLGTEAFF.

This chain links TRBV7-9 with TRBJ1-2; 12 positions match TRBD1. Germline-derived CDR1 and CDR2 are SEHNR and FQNEAQ (reference sequence). J was trimmed by 2 bases and V by 4 bases; bases with no gene match: 8. This CDR3 is 17 amino acids long. CDR3 residues: CASSSGQGASINYGYTF. The CDR3 DNA sequence: TGTGCCAGCAGCTCGGGACAGGGGGCCTCGATCAACTATGGCTACACCTTC.

This chain joins TRBV11-2 and TRBJ1-2, with 8 bases identical to TRBD1. CDR3 length: 13 residues. Germline V gene data show CDR1 as SGHAT and CDR2 as FQNNGV. V shed 6 bases and J 8 bases; nucleotides not matched to a gene: 8. This chain's CDR3 is CASSVGRGRGYTF. The CDR3 nucleotides are TGTGCCAGCAGTGTGGGCAGGGGGCGAGGCTACACCTTC.

The V and J genes are TRBV19 and TRBJ2-1; TRBD1 might be the D (6 bases). Germline CDR1 is LNHDA and CDR2 is SQIVND (reference sequence). Trimming stripped 10 bases from V and 3 bases from J, with 22 bases between. The CDR3 runs 16 residues. CDR3 residues: CATNQGSPYFYNEQFF. The DNA of the CDR3 is TGTGCCACTAACCAGGGGTCCCCTTATTTCTACAATGAGCAGTTCTTC.

This chain uses TRBV6-6 with TRBJ2-1, with D perhaps matching TRBD1 (5 bases). This CDR3 contains 12 residues. The V gene's germline CDR1 is MNHNY and CDR2 SVGAGI (reference sequence). Trimming took 6 bases from V and 4 from J, leaving 7 bases between them. The CDR3 DNA is TGTGCCAGCAGGGACACTTACAATGAGCAGTTCTTC. It encodes CASRDTYNEQFF.

V and J are TRBV5-4 and TRBJ2-7; 9 nucleotides align to TRBD2. The CDR3 is 14 residues long. Germline loops: CDR1 SGHNT, CDR2 YYREEE (reference sequence). J gave up 3 bases and V 0 bases, and 1 base lay outside the gene matches. The chain's CDR3 is CASSLGSGGYEQYF. Here the CDR3 DNA reads TGTGCCAGCAGCTTGGGTAGCGGGGGCTACGAGCAGTACTTC. The variable domain in full, with the rest retrieved from reference TRBV5-4 and TRBJ2-7, is ETGVTQSPTHLIKTRGQQVTLRCSSQSGHNTVSWYQQALGQGPQFIFQYYREEENGRGNFPPRFSGLQFPNYSSELNVNALELDDSALYLCASSLGSGGYEQYFGPGTRLTVT.

The chain couples TRBV6-5 to TRBJ2-3; no reliable D call. With 8 bases removed from V and 2 bases from J, the gap between germline ends came to 8 bases. Germline CDR1 MNHEY, CDR2 SVGAGI. CDR3 length: 12 amino acids. CDR3 sequence reads: CASGISTDTQYF. The CDR3 DNA reads as TGTGCCAGCGGCATCTCCACAGATACGCAGTATTTT.

The chain links TRBV27 to TRBJ2-7; 8 nucleotides match TRBD1. From germline, CDR1 is MNHEY and CDR2 SMNVEV (reference sequence). V lost 0 bases, J lost 6 bases, and 7 bases stayed unmatched. The length of the CDR3 is 15 residues. As DNA, the CDR3 is TGTGCCAGCAGTTTATCGGGGACAGGAGCTGTCGAGCAGTACTTC. This sequence encodes CASSLSGTGAVEQYF.

Note on this clone: Within the sample, other DNA sequences also encode this same CDR3. The gene calls are TRBV20-1 and TRBJ2-1, with D uncertain. CDR3 length: 10 residues. Trimming took off 4 bases at V and 4 bases at J, with 2 bases between the two ends. CDR1 is DFQATT, CDR2 SNEGSKA, per germline (reference sequence). The CDR3 protein is CSATYNEQFF. The CDR3 nucleotides read TGCAGTGCTACTTACAATGAGCAGTTCTTC.

This rearrangement joins TRBV6-4 to TRBJ2-3, with TRBD2 matching 9 bases. The trim removed 4 bases at V and 4 bases at J, leaving 6 bases unmatched. The length of the CDR3 is 15 residues. Germline CDR1 and CDR2: MRHNA and SNTAGT. CDR3 nucleotide sequence: TGTGCCAGCAGTGTTCTAGCGGGACCGTCAGATACGCAGTATTTT. Translation: CASSVLAGPSDTQYF.

This rearrangement joins TRBV7-2 to TRBJ2-2; 7 positions agree with TRBD2. The CDR3 totals 15 residues. Germline V gene data show CDR1 as SGHTA and CDR2 as FQGNSA. Trimming removed 5 bases from V and 13 bases from J; junction bases left unmatched: 16. The CDR3 bases are TGTGCCAGCAGCCCACGGGGGGAGCGGTCCCTGGGGCTGTTTTTT. The encoded protein is CASSPRGERSLGLFF.

The rearrangement uses TRBV5-4 and TRBJ2-3, with D tentatively TRBD1 (5 bases). The V and J ends lost 3 bases and 5 bases respectively, with 7 bases between them. Per the germline V gene, CDR1 is SGHNT and CDR2 is YYREEE (reference sequence). CDR3 length: 12 residues. The CDR3 sequence is CASSYDRDTQYF. In DNA form, the CDR3 reads TGTGCCAGCAGCTATGACAGAGATACGCAGTATTTT.

The V gene is TRBV4-1, the J gene TRBJ1-3, with 12 bases fitting TRBD1. The germline V gene encodes CDR1 MGHRA and CDR2 YSYEKL. The CDR3 totals 17 residues. With V trimmed by 0 bases and J by 5 bases, 5 bases remained unmatched. As DNA, the CDR3 is TGCGCCAGCAGCCAAGAAGGGACAGGGGGCGCGAGAAACACCATATATTTT. Amino acids: CASSQEGTGGARNTIYF.

The chain has TRBV11-2 and TRBJ2-2; D ambiguous. CDR1 SGHAT and CDR2 FQNNGV come from the germline V gene. V was trimmed by 7 bases and J by 1 base, leaving 7 bases between them. The CDR3 sequence is 13 residues long. DNA for the CDR3: TGTGCCAGCACCCTCCTGAACACCGGGGAGCTGTTTTTT. Translated: CASTLLNTGELFF.

The chain carries TRBV30 and TRBJ2-7; D unclear. V lost 0 bases and J 2 bases, leaving 8 bases between the germline ends. CDR3 length: 13 residues. Germline loops: CDR1 GTSNPN, CDR2 SVGIG (reference sequence). The CDR3 nucleotides read TGTGCCTGGAGTGTATCTGTTCCCTACGAGCAGTACTTC. This translates into CAWSVSVPYEQYF.